This TCR beta chain was sequenced during a study of CD8 T cells in Susac syndrome. Points from the study as a whole: As the study acknowledged, the number of individuals who were part of its TCR sequencing and HLA analysis was relatively small.

A quantity of roughly 0.5 to 1 ug RNA underwent reverse transcription using random hexamers. The method of amplification for TCR beta CDR3 was immunoSEQ multiplex PCR, covering 54 Vbeta and 13 Jbeta. One entry per CDR3 protein results from TCRdb running MiXCR on the immunoSEQ multiplex PCR reads. The sample gives around 190,000 distinct CDR3 sequences, just under 95% of which show up once; over 0.08% is in the top ten. Comments on this clonotype: As yet, its antigen is unknown.

Trimming removed 1 base at V and 8 bases at J, with 9 bases between. CDR3 length: 13 amino acids. TCR beta from blood CD8+ and CD4+ T cells was sequenced. Sample: CD4+ T cells from PBMCs. This receptor was obtained from a human donor in good health. The chain uses TRBV12-3 or TRBV12-4 and TRBJ2-1, with D unclear. The CDR3 nucleotides are TGTGCCAGCAGTTTAGAGGGTTACGATGAGCAGTTCTTC. Protein sequence: CASSLEGYDEQFF.